A selection of T cell receptor beta chains follows, all from one sample in a study of cytotoxic CD8 clonotypes in ibrutinib-treated CLL. Using immunoSEQ multiplex PCR, the repertoire was profiled, and TCRdb retains in-frame clones only, with some absent. The sample records around 97,000 clones, 78% being singletons. The material sequenced was PBMCs, taken after 12 months of ibrutinib treatment. The source of these receptors is a human donor with chronic lymphocytic leukemia. CDR3s include the opening cysteine and the closing phenylalanine or tryptophan. Fields, in order: V gene, J gene, clone size, D gene, CDR3 protein, CDR3 DNA. D genes are given only for firm matches. Some rows have no size entry. The others give once, few or many, or a class for an expanded clone.

TRBV9	TRBJ2-3	NA	NA	CASSGGGWADTQYF	TGTGCCAGCAGCGGAGGGGGTTGGGCGGATACGCAGTATTTT
TRBV11-3	TRBJ1-6	NA	NA	CASSSGAGGNSPLHF	TGTGCCAGCAGCTCCGGCGCGGGTGGTAATTCACCCCTCCACTTT
TRBV11-1	TRBJ2-1	once	TRBD1	CASSSRTGGGYNEQFF	TGTGCCAGCAGCTCAAGGACAGGGGGCGGCTACAATGAGCAGTTCTTC
TRBV2	TRBJ2-7	few	NA	CASSDVGTEQYF	TGTGCCAGCAGTGACGTGGGGACCGAGCAGTACTTC
TRBV19	TRBJ2-1	NA	TRBD1	CASSIEQGMGNEQFF	TGTGCCAGTAGTATAGAACAGGGGATGGGCAATGAGCAGTTCTTC
TRBV7-8	TRBJ1-2	NA	TRBD1	CASSSRTGGTYGYTF	TGTGCCAGCAGCTCCAGGACAGGGGGCACCTATGGCTACACCTTC
TRBV30	TRBJ1-6	few	NA	CAWRTVYNSPLHF	TGTGCCTGGCGGACAGTGTATAATTCACCCCTCCACTTT
TRBV28	TRBJ1-6	NA	NA	CAHQSPRAGVNSPLHF	TGTGCCCACCAGTCACCGCGTGCAGGAGTAAATTCACCCCTCCACTTT
TRBV4-2	TRBJ1-3	NA	NA	CASSPGLRGRSGNTIYF	TGTGCCAGCAGCCCCGGCTTAAGGGGCAGGTCTGGAAACACCATATATTTT
TRBV11-3	TRBJ1-2	few	NA	CASSLEAGDGYTF	TGTGCCAGCAGCTTAGAGGCAGGGGATGGCTACACCTTC
TRBV27	TRBJ2-3	NA	NA	CASSLQGSLIRTDTQYF	TGTGCCAGCAGTTTACAAGGCTCGCTGATCCGCACAGATACGCAGTATTTT
TRBV7-2	TRBJ2-5	NA	TRBD2	CASSFGLAGGRETQYF	TGTGCCAGCAGCTTCGGGTTAGCGGGGGGACGAGAGACCCAGTACTTC
TRBV19	TRBJ2-1	NA	TRBD2	CASSIPSGAAGEQFF	TGTGCCAGTAGTATTCCCAGCGGGGCGGCCGGTGAGCAGTTCTTC
TRBV15	TRBJ1-3	NA	NA	CATSRGGQTSGNTIYF	TGTGCCACCAGCAGAGGTGGGCAAACCTCTGGAAACACCATATATTTT
TRBV5-1	TRBJ1-1	NA	NA	CASSLGQGGGTEAFF	TGCGCCAGCAGCTTGGGCCAGGGAGGTGGCACTGAAGCTTTCTTT
TRBV18	TRBJ1-6	NA	NA	CASSPGGLNSPLHF	TGTGCCAGCTCACCCGGGGGGCTCAATTCACCCCTCCACTTT
TRBV30	TRBJ1-2	once	NA	CAWSAGSGYTF	TGTGCCTGGAGTGCTGGGAGTGGCTACACCTTC
TRBV18	TRBJ1-2	NA	TRBD1	CASSPPSGGYSNYGYTF	TGTGCCAGCTCACCACCGTCAGGGGGGTATTCGAACTATGGCTACACCTTC
TRBV5-6	TRBJ1-4	NA	NA	CASSLGQSTNEKLFF	TGTGCCAGCAGCTTGGGACAGTCAACTAATGAAAAACTGTTTTTT
TRBV10-3	TRBJ1-2	NA	NA	CAISGKAGRSDGYTF	TGTGCCATCAGTGGTAAGGCAGGGCGGTCCGATGGCTACACCTTC
TRBV7-8	TRBJ2-7	NA	NA	CASSIRAEGTYEQYF	TGTGCCAGCAGCATCCGGGCCGAGGGAACCTACGAGCAGTACTTC
TRBV19	TRBJ1-5	NA	TRBD1	CASSTSHRGDSNQPQHF	TGTGCCAGTAGTACATCCCACAGGGGAGATAGCAATCAGCCCCAGCATTTT
TRBV6-5	TRBJ2-7	once	TRBD1	CASSSPGTVYEQYF	TGTGCCAGCAGTTCTCCCGGGACAGTCTACGAGCAGTACTTC
TRBV25-1	TRBJ1-2	NA	NA	CASREDSGYTF	TGTGCCAGCAGGGAGGACAGTGGCTACACCTTC
TRBV6-6	TRBJ1-3	NA	NA	CASSKTHNSGNTIYF	TGTGCCAGCAGTAAAACACACAACTCTGGAAACACCATATATTTT
TRBV7-9	TRBJ2-2	once	NA	CASISAGGAGELFF	TGTGCCAGCATCTCCGCCGGCGGGGCCGGGGAGCTGTTTTTT
TRBV5-1	TRBJ2-4	NA	TRBD1	CASRGTAGHIQYF	TGCGCCAGCAGAGGGACAGCCGGGCACATTCAGTACTTC
TRBV18	TRBJ2-5	NA	NA	CASSLMDPGTRGETQYF	TGTGCCAGCTCACTCATGGACCCCGGAACGAGAGGAGAGACCCAGTACTTC
TRBV6-6	TRBJ1-1	NA	TRBD1	CASSPPGGTEAFF	TGTGCCAGCAGCCCCCCAGGGGGCACTGAAGCTTTCTTT
TRBV27	TRBJ2-7	NA	NA	CASTRTGQTYEQYF	TGTGCCAGCACCCGTACCGGACAGACCTACGAGCAGTACTTC
TRBV5-4	TRBJ1-4	NA	NA	CASSLQGEKKLFF	TGTGCCAGCAGCTTGCAGGGCGAAAAAAAACTGTTTTTT
TRBV30	TRBJ2-3	NA	NA	CAWTLFRDSTDTQYF	TGTGCCTGGACCTTATTTCGGGACAGCACAGATACGCAGTATTTT
TRBV28	TRBJ1-5	few	TRBD1	CASSWTGGPNQPQHF	TGTGCCAGCAGTTGGACAGGGGGCCCCAATCAGCCCCAGCATTTT
TRBV30	TRBJ1-5	NA	TRBD1	CAWAGTGVQPQHF	TGTGCCTGGGCCGGGACAGGGGTTCAGCCCCAGCATTTT
TRBV27	TRBJ2-1	once	TRBD2	CASSFRPGLAGGKNYNEQFF	TGTGCCAGCAGTTTTAGACCGGGACTAGCGGGGGGAAAAAACTACAATGAGCAGTTCTTC
TRBV2	TRBJ1-2	NA	NA	CASSGSSQGGYTF	TGTGCCAGCAGTGGGTCTAGCCAGGGCGGCTACACCTTC
TRBV7-3	TRBJ2-7	NA	TRBD1	CASSSGQNYEQYF	TGTGCCAGCAGCTCGGGACAGAACTACGAGCAGTACTTC
TRBV6-6	TRBJ1-2	NA	NA	CASSYSGGNYGYTF	TGTGCCAGCAGTTACAGCGGCGGAAACTATGGCTACACCTTC
TRBV5-4	TRBJ2-7	NA	TRBD2	CASSPSGTTYYEQYF	TGTGCCAGCAGCCCTTCCGGGACTACGTACTACGAGCAGTACTTC
TRBV27	TRBJ2-5	NA	NA	CASSSGTGKTQYF	TGTGCCAGCAGTTCAGGCACAGGGAAGACCCAGTACTTC
TRBV25-1	TRBJ2-3	once	NA	CASSRLVDTQYF	TGTGCCAGCAGCCGACTAGTAGATACGCAGTATTTT
TRBV5-1	TRBJ2-7	NA	TRBD1	CASSPGQGAVYEQYF	TGCGCCAGCAGCCCGGGACAGGGGGCAGTCTACGAGCAGTACTTC
TRBV7-2	TRBJ1-4	NA	TRBD1	CASSSDRGGKLFF	TGTGCCAGCAGCTCCGACAGGGGAGGAAAACTGTTTTTT
TRBV10-2	TRBJ2-5	NA	TRBD2	CASKPAGSWETQYF	TGCGCCAGCAAGCCAGCGGGATCCTGGGAGACCCAGTACTTC
TRBV28	TRBJ1-1	NA	NA	CASSFPRSTEAFF	TGTGCCAGCAGTTTCCCCAGATCCACTGAAGCTTTCTTT
TRBV7-9	TRBJ1-2	NA	NA	CASSLEGYNGYTF	TGTGCCAGCAGCTTAGAGGGGTACAATGGCTACACCTTC
TRBV2	TRBJ1-2	NA	NA	CASSEGTFAGGYTF	TGTGCCAGCAGTGAAGGGACGTTCGCGGGGGGCTACACCTTC
TRBV7-9	TRBJ2-7	NA	TRBD2	CAWTSGGEREQYF	TGTGCCTGGACTAGCGGGGGGGAACGCGAGCAGTACTTC
TRBV4-1	TRBJ2-7	NA	NA	CASSQRTNEQYF	TGCGCCAGCAGCCAACGGACTAACGAGCAGTACTTC
TRBV7-2	TRBJ2-7	NA	TRBD1	CASSRQGYEQYF	TGTGCCAGCAGCAGACAGGGCTACGAGCAGTACTTC
TRBV5-6	TRBJ1-2	few	TRBD1	CASSARQGNNYGYTF	TGTGCCAGCAGCGCGCGACAGGGGAATAACTATGGCTACACCTTC
TRBV2	TRBJ2-3	NA	NA	CASSEAGVGTDTQYF	TGTGCCAGCAGTGAAGCGGGGGTTGGCACAGATACGCAGTATTTT
TRBV6-1	TRBJ1-6	NA	NA	CASSDLQGYNSPLHF	TGTGCCAGCAGCGACCTACAGGGATATAATTCACCCCTCCACTTT
TRBV30	TRBJ1-3	NA	NA	CAWRRQGKDTIYF	TGTGCCTGGAGAAGGCAGGGAAAGGACACCATATATTTT
TRBV5-6	TRBJ1-3	few	NA	CASSLADVGNTIYF	TGTGCCAGCAGCTTGGCGGACGTTGGAAACACCATATATTTT
TRBV19	TRBJ1-6	NA	NA	CASRIQDGSSSYNSPLHF	TGTGCCAGTAGGATACAGGACGGGTCCAGCTCCTATAATTCACCCCTCCACTTT
TRBV29-1	TRBJ1-1	NA	TRBD1	CSAGDRNTEAFF	TGCAGCGCTGGGGACAGGAACACTGAAGCTTTCTTT